This T cell receptor (beta chain) was retrieved from a study of T cell responses to AZD1222 COVID-19 vaccine. The CDR3 has 13 residues. The germline gives CDR1 KGHSH, CDR2 LQKENI. Deletions cut 6 bases from V and 8 bases from J, with 16 bases between. The assay was immunoSEQ multiplex PCR, and TCRdb's table has in-frame clones only and misses some. The sample shows some 110,000 clones, about 86% of them seen only once. The sequencing here drew on peripheral blood, taken on day 0 of AZD1222 vaccination. J is TRBJ1-2 and V is TRBV18; no reliable D call. The receptor was derived from an adult in good health. The CDR3: CASSPDVKGGYTF. CDR3 nucleotides: TGTGCCAGCTCCCCTGACGTAAAGGGAGGCTACACCTTC.